This T cell receptor beta chain was found in a study of early T cells in non-severe SARS-CoV-2 infection. The CDR3 contains 14 residues. Trimming removed 6 bases at V and 0 bases at J, with 11 bases between. This clonotype was seen a handful of times. From the 5' RACE reads, TCRdb called clonotypes with MiXCR, one entry per CDR3 protein. The sample lists some 88,000 distinct CDR3 sequences, roughly 15% occurring once. Specimen: whole blood, collected at baseline. The rearrangement uses TRBV12-3 or TRBV12-4 and TRBJ1-1; D uncertain. This receptor was taken from an adult who was a healthcare worker with PCR-confirmed SARS-CoV-2 infection or an uninfected control (not recorded which). CDR3 DNA: TGTGCCAGCAGAGATAGACTCATGAACACTGAAGCTTTCTTT. Protein: CASRDRLMNTEAFF.